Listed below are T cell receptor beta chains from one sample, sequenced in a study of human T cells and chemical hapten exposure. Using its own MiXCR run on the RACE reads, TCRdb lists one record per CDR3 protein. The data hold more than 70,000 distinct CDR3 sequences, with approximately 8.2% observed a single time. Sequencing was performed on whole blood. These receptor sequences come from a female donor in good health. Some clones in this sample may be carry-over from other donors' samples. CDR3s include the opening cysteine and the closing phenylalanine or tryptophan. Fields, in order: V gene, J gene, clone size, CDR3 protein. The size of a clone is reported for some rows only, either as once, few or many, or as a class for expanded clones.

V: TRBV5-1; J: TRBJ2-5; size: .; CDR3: CASRLSGTSGQETQYF
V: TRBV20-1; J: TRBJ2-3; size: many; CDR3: CSARDLGTSGGSSF
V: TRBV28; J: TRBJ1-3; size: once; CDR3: CASSLWQPSGNTIYF
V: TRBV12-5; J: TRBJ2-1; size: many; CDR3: CASGLLIGTGSYNEQFF
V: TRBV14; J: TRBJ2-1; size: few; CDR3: CASSQLGQGAFDEQFF
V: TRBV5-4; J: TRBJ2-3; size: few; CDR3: CASGRTGSADTQYF
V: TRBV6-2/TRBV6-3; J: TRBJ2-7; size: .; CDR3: CASSYQSVQYF
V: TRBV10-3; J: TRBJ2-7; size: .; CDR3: CAISQTSGAYEQYF
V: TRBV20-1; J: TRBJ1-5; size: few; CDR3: CSARPSTGVIGPQHF
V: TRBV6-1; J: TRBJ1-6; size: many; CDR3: CASSEISSPLHF
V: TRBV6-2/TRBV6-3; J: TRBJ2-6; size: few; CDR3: CASKGDPGANVLTF
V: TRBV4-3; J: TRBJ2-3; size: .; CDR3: CASSQAPSKTDTQYF
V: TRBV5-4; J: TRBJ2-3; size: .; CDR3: CASSSPQRGTDTQYF
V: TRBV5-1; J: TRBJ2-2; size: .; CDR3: CASSSAGELFF
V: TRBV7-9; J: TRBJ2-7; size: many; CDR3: CASSPRPGTGSEQYF
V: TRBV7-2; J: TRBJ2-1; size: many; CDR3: CASSPLGRYNEQFF
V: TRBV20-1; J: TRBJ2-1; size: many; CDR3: CSASRTGRYNEQFF
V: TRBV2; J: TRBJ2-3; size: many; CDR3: CASRDPGDTQYF
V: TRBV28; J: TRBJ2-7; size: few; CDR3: CASSAAGTAYEQYF
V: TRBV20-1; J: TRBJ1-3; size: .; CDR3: CSAPDRVIGNTIYF
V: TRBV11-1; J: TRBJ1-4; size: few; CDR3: CASSSVGTNEKLFF
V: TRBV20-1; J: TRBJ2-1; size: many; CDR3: CSARALLAGGNEQFF
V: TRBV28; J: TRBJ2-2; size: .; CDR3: CASSLSAGGGTGELFF
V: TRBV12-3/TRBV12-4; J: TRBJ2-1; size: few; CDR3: CASSIVDGRLYNEQFF
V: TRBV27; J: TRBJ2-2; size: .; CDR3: CASSLRLAGGHFGELFF
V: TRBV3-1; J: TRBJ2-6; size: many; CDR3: CASSQGVSGANVLTF
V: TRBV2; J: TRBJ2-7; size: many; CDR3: CASNPGGRDDYEQYF
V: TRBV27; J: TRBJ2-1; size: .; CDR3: CASSPGLAGEQFF
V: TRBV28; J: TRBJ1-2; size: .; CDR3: CASSSIGVGYTF
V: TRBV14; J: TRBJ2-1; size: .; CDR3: CASMETGGYYNEQFF
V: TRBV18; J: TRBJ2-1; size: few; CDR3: CASSPYTSAYNEQFF
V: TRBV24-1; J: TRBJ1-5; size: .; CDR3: CATSDSGASNQSQHF
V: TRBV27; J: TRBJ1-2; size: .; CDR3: CASRSGLHGYTF
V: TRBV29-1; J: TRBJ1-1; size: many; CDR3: CSVELQAMNTEAFF
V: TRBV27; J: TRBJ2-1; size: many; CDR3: CASRATTGGFWNEQFF
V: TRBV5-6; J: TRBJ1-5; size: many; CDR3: CASSLFTRQNSNQPQHF
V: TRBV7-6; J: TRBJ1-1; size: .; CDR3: CASSQGGRTEAFF
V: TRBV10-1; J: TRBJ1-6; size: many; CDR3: CAVSWANSPLHF
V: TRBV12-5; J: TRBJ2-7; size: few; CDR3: CASGLDSYEQYF
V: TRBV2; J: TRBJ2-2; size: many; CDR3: CASRLLENTGELFF
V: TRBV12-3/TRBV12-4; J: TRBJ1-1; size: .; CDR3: CASSLAGGVGEAFF
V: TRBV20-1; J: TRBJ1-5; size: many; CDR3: CSATTGNQPQHF
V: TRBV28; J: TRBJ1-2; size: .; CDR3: CASSPGQRAGYTF
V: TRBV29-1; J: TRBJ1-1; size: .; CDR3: CSVDLAENTEAFF
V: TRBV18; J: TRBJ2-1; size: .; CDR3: CASSGLAGGHNEQFF
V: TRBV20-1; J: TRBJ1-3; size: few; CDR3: CSALTGGLEGNTIYF
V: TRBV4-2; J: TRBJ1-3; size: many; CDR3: CASSQGYRGGNTIYF
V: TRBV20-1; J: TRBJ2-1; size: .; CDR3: CSTTTGFGDNEQFF
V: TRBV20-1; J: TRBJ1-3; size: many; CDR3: CSAFSLRGNTIYF